What follows are 24 T cell receptor beta chains derived from one specimen sequenced in a study of blood T cell repertoires in COVID-19. Profiling relied on immunoSEQ multiplex PCR, and the TCRdb table lists in-frame clones only, not all of them. The sample records about 51,000 clones, 80% to 95% being singletons. The sequenced sample consisted of peripheral blood. The receptors shown here come from a man aged 50-60 years with acute or convalescent COVID-19.

The rearrangement uses TRBV10-3 and TRBJ2-2; TRBD2 aligns across 8 bases. Looked up from germline, CDR1 is ENHRY and CDR2 is SYGVKD. The CDR3 runs 17 residues. Trimming took 3 bases from V and 1 from J; bases not matched to a gene: 7. The CDR3 loop is CAISDPRLARNTGELFF. The DNA for the CDR3 is TGTGCCATCAGTGACCCTAGACTAGCGAGGAACACCGGGGAGCTGTTTTTT.

The chain joins TRBV18 to TRBJ1-2; the match to TRBD1 covers 7 bases. Germline V lookup: CDR1 KGHSH, CDR2 LQKENI. CDR3 length equals 15 residues. Trimming took 3 bases from V and 8 from J; bases not matched to a gene: 12. The CDR3, as DNA: TGTGCCAGCTCACCGGAAACAGGGGCGCAACGCGGCTACACCTTC. Protein product: CASSPETGAQRGYTF.

This clone was detected once. The chain employs TRBV9 and TRBJ2-3, with D unresolved. Trimming stripped 0 bases from V and 3 bases from J, with 5 bases between. Germline values: CDR1 SGDLS, CDR2 YYNGEE. This CDR3 spans 13 amino acids. Written as DNA, the CDR3 is TGTGCCAGCAGCGTAGGCGAGACAGATACGCAGTATTTT. This codes for CASSVGETDTQYF.

The chain uses TRBV14 and TRBJ1-6; TRBD1 is a possible D gene (5 bases). The CDR3 extends over 15 amino acids. Germline V gene lookup returns CDR1 SGHDN and CDR2 FVKESK. V lost 0 bases, J lost 9 bases, and 12 bases lay in between. CDR3 bases: TGTGCCAGCAGCCAAGACTGGGTAACAGGTTCACCCCTCCACTTT. Its protein is CASSQDWVTGSPLHF.

The V and J genes are TRBV7-9 and TRBJ2-7, with D maybe TRBD2 (7 bases). The CDR3 totals 15 residues. Looked up from germline, CDR1 is SEHNR and CDR2 is FQNEAQ (reference sequence). The V end was cut by 1 base, the J end by 2 bases, with 12 bases between. The CDR3 sequence is CASSLDRGGAYEQYF. As DNA, the CDR3 is TGTGCCAGCAGCTTAGACCGAGGGGGGGCCTACGAGCAGTACTTC.

The chain combines TRBV2 with TRBJ1-2; 9 nucleotides match TRBD1. The ends lost 1 base at V and 8 bases at J; junction bases unmatched: 8. Germline CDR1 and CDR2: SNHLY and FYNNEI. The CDR3 loop spans 15 amino acids. The CDR3 loop is CASSEDGTGYAGYTF. The CDR3 nucleotides are TGTGCCAGCAGTGAAGATGGGACAGGGTATGCCGGCTACACCTTC.

The V and J genes are TRBV21-1 and TRBJ1-4. TRBV21-1 is a pseudogene locus. This CDR3 is 16 amino acids long. The CDR3 DNA is TGTGCCAGCAGCAAAGCACCCCGCACCGGGAATGAAAAACTGTTTTTT. Its translation is CASSKAPRTGNEKLFF.

The rearrangement joins TRBV5-1 to TRBJ2-7, with TRBD1 matching 7 bases. The length of the CDR3 is 15 residues. The germline V gene encodes CDR1 SGHRS and CDR2 YFSETQ. V lost 2 bases and J lost 1; bases outside the gene matches: 6. The CDR3 bases are TGCGCCAGCAGCTTAGGGACAGCCGCTTCCTACGAGCAGTACTTC. Protein product: CASSLGTAASYEQYF.

The CDR3 DNA reads TGTGCCACCAAAACGACAGGGGGTGAGCAGTTCTTC. Protein: CATKTTGGEQFF. The chain joins TRBV24-1 to TRBJ2-1; 9 bases are a match to TRBD1. This CDR3 has 12 amino acids. Germline-derived CDR1 and CDR2 are KGHDR and SFDVKD. V dropped 8 bases and J dropped 9; count of bases not matched to a gene: 4.

This sequence joins TRBV29-1 and TRBJ1-1; the match to TRBD1 covers 10 bases. V gave up 6 bases and J gave up 6 bases; unmatched junction bases: 10. The CDR3 loop spans 14 amino acids. Looked up from germline, CDR1 is SQVTM and CDR2 is ANQGSEA. The CDR3 loop is CSVSNRDRGPEAFF. The CDR3 DNA reads TGCAGCGTCTCAAACCGGGACAGGGGACCTGAAGCTTTCTTT.

The V gene is TRBV19, the J gene TRBJ1-2; 8 bases are shared with TRBD1. Germline V CDR1 and CDR2: LNHDA, SQIVND (reference sequence). This CDR3 has 14 residues. The V segment lost 5 bases and the J segment 7 bases; nucleotides outside the gene matches: 9. In nucleotides, the CDR3 is TGTGCCAGTAGTTGGACGACAGGGGAGACTGGCTACACCTTC. Translation gives CASSWTTGETGYTF.

V gene TRBV12-3 or TRBV12-4 combines with J gene TRBJ2-3; D possibly corresponds to TRBD2 (6 bases). V lost 1 base to trimming and J lost 14 bases, with 13 bases between them. This CDR3 spans 12 amino acids. The CDR3 region is CASSLVRGKRYF. As DNA, the CDR3 is TGTGCCAGCAGTTTAGTACGGGGGAAGCGGTATTTT.

The chain uses TRBV5-6 and TRBJ1-1, with TRBD1 matching 7 bases. Germline V gene data show CDR1 as SGHDT and CDR2 as YYEEEE. With 4 bases clipped from V and 11 bases from J, the junction kept 11 bases outside the gene matches. The CDR3 is made up of 13 amino acids. The chain's CDR3 is CASSRIGQVDAFF. CDR3 nucleotide sequence: TGTGCCAGCAGCAGGATTGGACAGGTGGACGCTTTCTTT.

This clone occurred once. J is TRBJ2-2 and V is TRBV7-3; a possible D gene is TRBD2 (5 bases). The germline V gene encodes CDR1 SGHTA and CDR2 FQGTGA. CDR3 length: 16 residues. Trimming cost V 5 bases and J 7 bases, with 20 bases left between them. The CDR3, as DNA: TGTGCCAGCAGCGCCGACGGACTCGCCCTGGGCGGGGAGCTGTTTTTT. Residues: CASSADGLALGGELFF.

The V and J genes are TRBV5-1 and TRBJ1-4; tentatively, D is TRBD1 (5 bases). Trimming removed 4 bases from V and 9 bases from J, with 16 bases in between. The germline V gene has CDR1 SGHRS and CDR2 YFSETQ. The CDR3 loop spans 14 amino acids. The CDR3 loop is CASSPPGGAQKLFF. The DNA for the CDR3 is TGCGCCAGCAGCCCCCCCGGCGGGGCGCAAAAACTGTTTTTT. Together with reference TRBV5-1 and TRBJ1-4, the CDR3 gives the full variable domain: KAGVTQTPRYLIKTRGQQVTLSCSPISGHRSVSWYQQTPGQGLQFLFEYFSETQRNKGNFPGRFSGRQFSNSRSEMNVSTLELGDSALYLCASSPPGGAQKLFFGSGTQLSVL.

The gene calls are TRBV5-1 and TRBJ2-3, with 9 bases aligning to TRBD1. The CDR3 sequence is 13 residues long. The germline V gene has CDR1 SGHRS and CDR2 YFSETQ. J lost 2 bases, V lost 7 bases, and 2 bases had no gene match. In DNA, the CDR3 is TGCGCCAGCCGGACAGGGGACACAGATACGCAGTATTTT. It codes for CASRTGDTDTQYF.

The CDR3 is CAISTGTGNGGMAEAFF. The CDR3 DNA follows: TGTGCCATCAGTACCGGGACAGGGAACGGGGGCATGGCTGAAGCTTTCTTT. The V gene is TRBV10-3, the J gene TRBJ1-1, with 9 bases lining up with TRBD1. Trimming took 5 bases from V and 6 from J; bases not matched to a gene: 16. The CDR3 runs 17 residues. Germline-derived CDR1 and CDR2 are ENHRY and SYGVKD.

This sequence joins TRBV5-6 and TRBJ1-3; D remains unclear. Looked up from germline, CDR1 is SGHDT and CDR2 is YYEEEE. Between the trimmed V and J ends, which lost 3 bases and 1 base, there was a span of 17 bases. The CDR3 loop spans 17 amino acids. The CDR3 loop reads CASSSSGVRRSGNTIYF. The CDR3 region has the DNA TGTGCCAGCAGCTCCTCCGGGGTTCGAAGGTCTGGAAACACCATATATTTT.

The chain joins TRBV19 to TRBJ1-2; no clear D. The CDR3 contains 12 residues. V was trimmed by 4 bases and J by 3 bases, leaving 6 bases between them. Germline CDR1 reads LNHDA; CDR2 reads SQIVND (reference sequence). The DNA of the CDR3 is TGTGCCAGTAGTAGGCAAGACTATGGCTACACCTTC. This codes for CASSRQDYGYTF.

The CDR3 DNA reads as TGTGCCAGCAGTATCGGGACAGGGGGTTCCTACGAGCAGTACTTC. Its translation: CASSIGTGGSYEQYF. This rearrangement joins TRBV28 to TRBJ2-7; 11 bases match TRBD1. The V segment lost 5 bases and the J segment 1 base; nucleotides outside the gene matches: 4. CDR1 is MDHEN and CDR2 is SYDVKM in the germline V gene. The CDR3 extends over 15 amino acids.

The chain carries TRBV18 and TRBJ2-3; 10 bases agree with TRBD1. The CDR3 contains 14 residues. CDR1 is KGHSH, CDR2 LQKENI, per germline. Unmatched junction bases numbered 4, after V lost 6 bases and J lost 4 bases. CDR3 residues: CASSRGTGADTQYF. Written as DNA, the CDR3 is TGTGCCAGCTCTAGAGGGACAGGGGCAGATACGCAGTATTTT. Variable domain in full (rest from reference TRBV18 and TRBJ2-3): NAGVMQNPRHLVRRRGQEARLRCSPMKGHSHVYWYRQLPEEGLKFMVYLQKENIIDESGMPKERFSAEFPKEGPSILRIQQVVRGDSAAYFCASSRGTGADTQYFGPGTRLTVL.

The chain uses TRBV5-5 and TRBJ2-1, with D possibly being TRBD1 (6 bases). Germline V lookup: CDR1 SGHKS, CDR2 YYEKEE (reference sequence). The CDR3 runs to 17 residues. Between the trimmed V and J ends, which lost 0 bases and 1 base, there was a span of 14 bases. DNA of the CDR3: TGTGCCAGCAGCTTGGGATGGCAGGGGAAATCCTACAATGAGCAGTTCTTC. It translates to CASSLGWQGKSYNEQFF.

This chain connects TRBV24-1 to TRBJ2-1, with D possibly matching TRBD1 (6 bases). The CDR3 has 17 residues. Between the trimmed V and J ends, which lost 3 bases and 6 bases, there was a span of 20 bases. Per the germline V gene, CDR1 is KGHDR and CDR2 is SFDVKD. The CDR3: CATSDPPDRRGGNEQFF. The CDR3, as DNA: TGTGCCACCAGTGATCCCCCTGACAGGAGAGGGGGCAATGAGCAGTTCTTC.

This clone came up once. This chain links TRBV28 with TRBJ2-1; TRBD1 might be the D (6 bases). V lost 5 bases, J lost 0 bases, and 20 bases lay in between. From germline, CDR1 is MDHEN and CDR2 SYDVKM. This CDR3 spans 18 amino acids. The CDR3 sequence is CASSPRDIKGSSYNEQFF. In DNA, the CDR3 is TGTGCCAGCAGTCCCAGGGACATAAAGGGGAGCTCCTACAATGAGCAGTTCTTC.